The clone carrying this T cell receptor beta chain appeared a few times. Its specificity is unknown. The data are from a study of human T cells and chemical hapten exposure. About the study: Small differences in pooled library volume mainly drove the variation in TCR yields per sample. Points from the study as a whole: TCRs above 1 in 1000 frequency stayed constant with DPC sensitization.

CDR1 and CDR2 (germline): LNHDA, SQIVND (reference sequence). Trimming took off 4 bases at V and 6 bases at J, with 13 bases between the two ends. The CDR3 extends over 13 amino acids. Regarding time point: healthy volunteer bleed at 2 weeks. Blood, whole and unfractionated, served as the source for total RNA extraction. TCRdb recomputed calls from the RACE reads with MiXCR, one row per CDR3 protein. The data hold roughly 130,000 distinct CDR3 sequences, with around 8.3% observed a single time. This receptor was identified in a male donor in good health. Some clones in this sample may be carry-over from other donors' samples. Sequences were obtained from whole blood. The chain has TRBV19 and TRBJ2-7, with a weak D call TRBD1 (5 bases). The CDR3, as DNA: TGTGCCAGTAGTAAAAGGGGTCCTGGCGAGCAGTACTTC. As protein: CASSKRGPGEQYF.